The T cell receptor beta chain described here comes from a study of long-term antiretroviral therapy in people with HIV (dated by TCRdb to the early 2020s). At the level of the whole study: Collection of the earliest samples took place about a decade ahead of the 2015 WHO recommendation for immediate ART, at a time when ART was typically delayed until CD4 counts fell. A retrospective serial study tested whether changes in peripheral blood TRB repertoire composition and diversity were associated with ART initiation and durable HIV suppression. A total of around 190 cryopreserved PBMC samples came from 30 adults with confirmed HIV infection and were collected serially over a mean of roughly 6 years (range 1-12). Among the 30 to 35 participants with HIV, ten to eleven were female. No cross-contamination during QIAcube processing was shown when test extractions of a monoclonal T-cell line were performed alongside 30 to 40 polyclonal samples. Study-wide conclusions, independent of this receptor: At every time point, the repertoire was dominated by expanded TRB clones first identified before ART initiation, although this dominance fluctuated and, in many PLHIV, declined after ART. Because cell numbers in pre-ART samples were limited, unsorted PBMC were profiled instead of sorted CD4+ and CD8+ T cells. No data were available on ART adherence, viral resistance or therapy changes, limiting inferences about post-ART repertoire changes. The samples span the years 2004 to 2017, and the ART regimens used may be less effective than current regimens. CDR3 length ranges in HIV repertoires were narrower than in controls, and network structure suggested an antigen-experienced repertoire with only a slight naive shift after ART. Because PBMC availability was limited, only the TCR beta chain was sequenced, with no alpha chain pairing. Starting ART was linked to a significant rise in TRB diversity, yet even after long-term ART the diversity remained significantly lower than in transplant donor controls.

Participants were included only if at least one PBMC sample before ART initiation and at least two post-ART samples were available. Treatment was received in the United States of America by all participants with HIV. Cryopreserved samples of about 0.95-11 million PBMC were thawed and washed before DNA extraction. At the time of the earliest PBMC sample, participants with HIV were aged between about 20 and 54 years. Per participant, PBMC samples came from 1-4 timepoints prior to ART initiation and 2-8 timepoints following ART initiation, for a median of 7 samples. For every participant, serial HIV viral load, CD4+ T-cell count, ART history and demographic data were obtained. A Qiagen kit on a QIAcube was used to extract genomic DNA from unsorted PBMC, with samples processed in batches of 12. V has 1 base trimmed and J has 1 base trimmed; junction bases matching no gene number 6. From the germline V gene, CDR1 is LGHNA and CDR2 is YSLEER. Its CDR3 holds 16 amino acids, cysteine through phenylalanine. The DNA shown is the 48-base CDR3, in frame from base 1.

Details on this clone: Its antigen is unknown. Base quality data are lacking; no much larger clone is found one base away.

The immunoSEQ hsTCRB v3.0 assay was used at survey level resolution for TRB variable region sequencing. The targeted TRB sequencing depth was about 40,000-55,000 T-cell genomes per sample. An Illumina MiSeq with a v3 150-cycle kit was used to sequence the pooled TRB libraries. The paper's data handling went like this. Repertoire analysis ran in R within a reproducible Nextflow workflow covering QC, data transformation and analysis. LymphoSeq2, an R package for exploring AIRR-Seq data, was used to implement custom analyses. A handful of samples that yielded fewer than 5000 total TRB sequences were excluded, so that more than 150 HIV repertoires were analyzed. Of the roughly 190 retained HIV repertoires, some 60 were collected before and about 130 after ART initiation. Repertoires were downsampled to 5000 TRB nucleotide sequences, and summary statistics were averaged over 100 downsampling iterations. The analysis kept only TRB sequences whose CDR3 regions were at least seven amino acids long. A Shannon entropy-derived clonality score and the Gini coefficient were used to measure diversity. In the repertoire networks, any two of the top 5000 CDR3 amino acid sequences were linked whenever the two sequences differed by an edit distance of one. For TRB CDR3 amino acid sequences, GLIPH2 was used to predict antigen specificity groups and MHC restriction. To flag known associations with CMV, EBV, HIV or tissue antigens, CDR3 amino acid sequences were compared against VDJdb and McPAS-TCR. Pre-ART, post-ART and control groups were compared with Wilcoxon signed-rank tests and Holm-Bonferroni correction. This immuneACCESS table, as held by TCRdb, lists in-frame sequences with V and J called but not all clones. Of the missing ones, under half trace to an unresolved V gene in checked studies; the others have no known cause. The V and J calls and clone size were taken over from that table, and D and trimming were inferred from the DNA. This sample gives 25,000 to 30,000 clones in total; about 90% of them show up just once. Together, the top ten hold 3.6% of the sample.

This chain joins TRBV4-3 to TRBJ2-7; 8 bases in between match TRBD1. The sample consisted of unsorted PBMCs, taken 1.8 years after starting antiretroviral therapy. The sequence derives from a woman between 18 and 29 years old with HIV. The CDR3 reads CASSQGLRQGSYEQYF. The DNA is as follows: TGCGCCAGCAGCCAAGGTCTTAGACAGGGGTCCTACGAGCAGTACTTC.